Below are 15 T cell receptor beta chains sequenced from a single sample in a study of OX40 agonist ivuxolimab in advanced cancers. The receptor library was made with the immunoSEQ multiplex PCR assay. TCRdb re-hosts the immuneACCESS table, in-frame sequences only. Its copies lack some clones; in the studies checked, an unresolved V gene accounts for under half of them, and the cause for the rest is not known. The sample contains almost 90,000 clones, about nine tenths of them found a single time. Roughly 0.75% of the sample is taken by the ten largest. Sequences were derived from CD4+ or CD8+ T cells sorted from blood, sampled in a trial of the OX40 agonist ivuxolimab. These receptor sequences come from an adult with an advanced solid tumor such as melanoma, head and neck, liver or kidney cancer.

The chain joins TRBV9 to TRBJ2-5, with 12 positions matching TRBD1. This CDR3 spans 19 amino acids. Trimming took 0 bases from V and 4 from J; bases not matched to a gene: 13. Germline V gene lookup returns CDR1 SGDLS and CDR2 YYNGEE. CDR3 in amino acids: CASSVGIGTGGGFRETQYF. The CDR3 DNA reads as TGTGCCAGCAGCGTAGGAATCGGGACAGGGGGCGGGTTTCGAGAGACCCAGTACTTC.

V is TRBV5-1 and J is TRBJ2-2; 8 bases align to TRBD1. V shed 2 bases and J 4 bases; nucleotides not matched to a gene: 7. CDR1 SGHRS and CDR2 YFSETQ come from the germline V gene. There are 16 residues in the CDR3. The CDR3 DNA follows: TGCGCCAGCAGCTTCGGACAGGGATTCGGCACCGGGGAGCTGTTTTTT. As protein: CASSFGQGFGTGELFF.

The V gene is TRBV6-6, the J gene TRBJ1-5, with 9 bases fitting TRBD1. CDR1 MNHNY and CDR2 SVGAGI come from the germline V gene (reference sequence). Trimming took 8 bases from V and 6 from J; bases not matched to a gene: 8. CDR3 length: 14 amino acids. The CDR3: CASQTGGGSQPQHF. CDR3 nucleotide sequence: TGTGCCAGCCAAACAGGGGGCGGAAGTCAGCCCCAGCATTTT.

This clone was detected a few times. CDR3 in DNA: TGTGCCAGCAGTTTTGCAGACCATCGCTCCTACGAGCAGTACTTC. Its protein is CASSFADHRSYEQYF. The chain carries TRBV28 and TRBJ2-7; no clear D gene. V was pared by 3 bases and J by 0 bases, with 12 bases between. This CDR3 has 15 amino acids. In germline, CDR1 is MDHEN, CDR2 SYDVKM.

The V and J genes are TRBV5-4 and TRBJ2-7; 7 nucleotides agree with TRBD2. The CDR3 runs to 14 residues. From germline, CDR1 is SGHNT and CDR2 YYREEE (reference sequence). V was clipped by 4 bases and J by 7 bases; unmatched bases: 11. CDR3 loop: CASSPGRWEGEQYF. DNA of the CDR3: TGTGCCAGCAGCCCCGGACGGTGGGAGGGGGAGCAGTACTTC.

This chain uses TRBV29-1 with TRBJ2-5; weak D call: TRBD1 (6 bases). The germline V gene encodes CDR1 SQVTM and CDR2 ANQGSEA. There are 14 residues in the CDR3. With 4 bases removed from V and 8 bases from J, the gap between germline ends came to 20 bases. CDR3 nucleotide sequence: TGCAGCGTTGCCTGGTCACAGGGACAAAATACCCAGTACTTC. Encoded protein: CSVAWSQGQNTQYF.

CDR3 residues: CASSLGTSQETQYF. For the CDR3, the DNA is TGTGCCAGCAGCTTAGGGACTAGCCAAGAGACCCAGTACTTC. The chain recombines TRBV5-4 with TRBJ2-5; 8 bases align to TRBD2. The CDR3 is 14 residues long. V was pared by 2 bases and J by 1 base, with 1 base of the junction left unmatched. Germline loops: CDR1 SGHNT, CDR2 YYREEE (reference sequence).

The rearrangement uses TRBV7-9 and TRBJ1-1; D perhaps matches TRBD1 (6 bases). Trimming removed 1 base from V and 8 bases from J, with 14 bases in between. The CDR3 is 14 residues long. The V gene's germline CDR1 is SEHNR and CDR2 FQNEAQ (reference sequence). CDR3 sequence reads: CASSLEFTGQEAFF. The CDR3 bases are TGTGCCAGCAGCTTAGAGTTTACAGGGCAGGAAGCTTTCTTT.

The V gene is TRBV25-1, the J gene TRBJ2-5; no firm D call. The germline gives CDR1 MGHDK, CDR2 SYGVNS. The CDR3 length is 12 residues. Trimming removed 3 bases from V and 5 bases from J, with 7 bases in between. The CDR3 loop is CASSDLHETQYF. The CDR3 DNA follows: TGTGCCAGCAGTGACCTTCACGAGACCCAGTACTTC.

This clone has a handful of counts. The chain carries TRBV10-1 and TRBJ1-5; D is unresolved. Germline V lookup: CDR1 WNHNN, CDR2 SYGVQD (reference sequence). The CDR3 runs to 13 residues. Trimming left V 6 bases short and J 4 bases short, with 10 bases between. Here the CDR3 DNA reads TGCGCCAGCAGCCAACCCGATAATCAGCCCCAGCATTTT. Its protein product is CASSQPDNQPQHF.

The chain has TRBV5-1 and TRBJ1-3; 7 bases are shared with TRBD1. Trimming at V came to 2 bases and at J to 4 bases, leaving 3 bases not matched to a gene. Germline CDR1 and CDR2: SGHRS and YFSETQ. This CDR3 region has 14 residues. The chain's CDR3 is CASSLQGSGNTIYF. The CDR3 coding sequence is TGCGCCAGCAGCTTACAGGGGTCGGGAAACACCATATATTTT.

The rearrangement uses TRBV6-1 and TRBJ2-3; D is possibly TRBD2 (6 bases). The germline V and J ends were trimmed by 4 bases and 1 base, with 15 bases remaining between them. Looked up from germline, CDR1 is MNHNS and CDR2 is SASEGT. This CDR3 region has 16 residues. The CDR3 DNA reads as TGTGCCAGCAGTGTGAGGGTAGCGGCGGGCACAGATACGCAGTATTTT. It yields the protein CASSVRVAAGTDTQYF.

This clone has just one count. V and J are TRBV4-3 and TRBJ2-1; 7 nucleotides match TRBD1. The CDR3 totals 13 residues. Germline-derived CDR1 and CDR2 are LGHNA and YSLEER. Trimming at V came to 4 bases and at J to 10 bases, leaving 7 bases not matched to a gene. The CDR3 region has the DNA TGCGCCAGCAGCCCCCACCCAGGGGGAGAGCAGTTCTTC. The encoded protein is CASSPHPGGEQFF.

The V gene is TRBV28, the J gene TRBJ2-7; no clear D. The CDR3 length is 13 residues. The germline gives CDR1 MDHEN, CDR2 SYDVKM. V lost 3 bases, J lost 1 base, and 7 bases lay in between. The CDR3 spells CASSFLGSYEQYF. The CDR3, as DNA: TGTGCCAGCAGTTTTCTGGGATCCTACGAGCAGTACTTC.

The rearrangement uses TRBV6-5 and TRBJ1-4; D gene ambiguous. Trimming removed 2 bases from V and 7 bases from J, with 11 bases in between. Germline V gives CDR1 MNHEY, CDR2 SVGAGI. The CDR3 extends over 14 amino acids. CDR3 coding DNA: TGTGCCAGCAGTTACAGGTCAGAGGGTGAAAAACTGTTTTTT. This sequence encodes CASSYRSEGEKLFF.